This T cell receptor beta chain was captured by sequencing in a study of OX40 agonist ivuxolimab in advanced cancers. The overall study: The drug used for patients, ivuxolimab, was an agonistic anti-OX40 (CD134) antibody. Patients with hepatocellular carcinoma, melanoma, renal cell or head and neck cancer made up the dose-escalation patients. A history of anti-PD-1, anti-PD-L1 or anti-CTLA-4 therapy was acceptable, and approximately 41% had some.

The CDR3 sequence is 13 residues long. Trimming shortened V by 3 bases and J by 7 bases, and 13 bases separated the two germline ends. Germline V lookup: CDR1 KGHSH, CDR2 LQKENI. General study results and limits: CD4+ T cells averaged fewer expanded clones than CD8+ T cells.

This clone was recorded only once. Its antigen is as yet unknown. Libraries were prepared by immunoSEQ multiplex PCR; TCRdb keeps only in-frame clonotypes and omits some of them. Of about 38,000 clones in the sample, about 80% were seen once. This specimen consisted of CD4+ or CD8+ T cells sorted from blood, obtained in a trial of the OX40 agonist ivuxolimab. The TCR was taken from an adult with an advanced solid tumor such as melanoma, head and neck, liver or kidney cancer. The gene calls are TRBV18 and TRBJ2-7; D is unclear. The CDR3 sequence is CASSPGIEREQYF. CDR3 bases: TGTGCCAGCTCACCGGGGATTGAACGGGAGCAGTACTTC.